Listed below are T cell receptor beta chains from one sample, sequenced in a study of human T cells and chemical hapten exposure. One entry per CDR3 protein, called by TCRdb with MiXCR from the RACE reads. In the table there are some 400,000 distinct CDR3 sequences, around 5.5% of which are singletons. Sequenced material: whole blood, taken in connection with sensitization to the hapten diphenylcyclopropenone (DPC). Every receptor here comes from a woman aged 45-59 years with alopecia areata. Some clones in this sample may be carry-over from other donors' samples. CDR3s include the opening cysteine and the closing phenylalanine or tryptophan. Fields, in order: D gene, clone size, V gene, J gene, CDR3 DNA, CDR3 protein. A D gene is named only where the DNA matches it firmly. Clone size appears in some rows only: once, few, many, or a class for an expanded clone.

D gene: TRBD1
clone size: many
V gene: TRBV11-1
J gene: TRBJ2-4
CDR3 DNA: TGTGCCAGCGGGAACAGGGGAAACATTCAGTACTTC
CDR3 protein: CASGNRGNIQYF

D gene: TRBD1
clone size: few
V gene: TRBV28
J gene: TRBJ1-4
CDR3 DNA: TGTGCCAGCAGGCTGCTGACAGGGGGTGCAACTAATGAAAAACTGTTTTTT
CDR3 protein: CASRLLTGGATNEKLFF

D gene: TRBD1
clone size: many
V gene: TRBV29-1
J gene: TRBJ2-2
CDR3 DNA: TGCAGCGTTAGGACAGGGCTCACCGGGGAGCTGTTTTTT
CDR3 protein: CSVRTGLTGELFF

D gene: -
clone size: many
V gene: TRBV24-1
J gene: TRBJ2-4
CDR3 DNA: TGTGCCACCCACAACAGGGATGGGGGTCATACAGCCAAAAACATTCAGTACTTC
CDR3 protein: CATHNRDGGHTAKNIQYF

D gene: -
clone size: many
V gene: TRBV29-1
J gene: TRBJ2-3
CDR3 DNA: TGCAGCGTTGACAGCACAGATACGCAGTATTTT
CDR3 protein: CSVDSTDTQYF

D gene: -
clone size: -
V gene: TRBV6-5
J gene: TRBJ1-5
CDR3 DNA: TGTGCCAGCAGTTCCATAGCCCACAATCAGCCCCAGCATTTT
CDR3 protein: CASSSIAHNQPQHF

D gene: -
clone size: -
V gene: TRBV6-2/TRBV6-3
J gene: TRBJ2-7
CDR3 DNA: TGTGCCAGCAGACTAAGAGGGAGAGCCTACGAGCAGTACTTC
CDR3 protein: CASRLRGRAYEQYF

D gene: -
clone size: many
V gene: TRBV27
J gene: TRBJ2-7
CDR3 DNA: TGTGCCAGCAGTTCGGGGAACGAGCAGTACTTC
CDR3 protein: CASSSGNEQYF

D gene: TRBD2
clone size: many
V gene: TRBV7-2
J gene: TRBJ2-4
CDR3 DNA: TGTGCCAGCAGCCTTAGCGGGGGGGCTGGTTCCAAAAACATTCAGTACTTC
CDR3 protein: CASSLSGGAGSKNIQYF

D gene: -
clone size: many
V gene: TRBV5-6
J gene: TRBJ1-1
CDR3 DNA: TGTGCCAGCAGCTTAAAGGGTTGGCAGGGGCGTAACACTGAAGCTTTCTTT
CDR3 protein: CASSLKGWQGRNTEAFF

D gene: -
clone size: many
V gene: TRBV12-3/TRBV12-4
J gene: TRBJ2-2
CDR3 DNA: TGTGCCAGCAGTTTTCAGGACGGATCCGCCGGGGAGCTGTTTTTT
CDR3 protein: CASSFQDGSAGELFF

D gene: -
clone size: few
V gene: TRBV6-5
J gene: TRBJ1-4
CDR3 DNA: TGTGCCAGCAGTTGGACCCTTGCAACTAATGAAAAACTGTTTTTT
CDR3 protein: CASSWTLATNEKLFF

D gene: -
clone size: few
V gene: TRBV4-1
J gene: TRBJ2-7
CDR3 DNA: TGCGCCAGCAGCCAAGAAGGGGCCTACGAGCAGTACTTC
CDR3 protein: CASSQEGAYEQYF